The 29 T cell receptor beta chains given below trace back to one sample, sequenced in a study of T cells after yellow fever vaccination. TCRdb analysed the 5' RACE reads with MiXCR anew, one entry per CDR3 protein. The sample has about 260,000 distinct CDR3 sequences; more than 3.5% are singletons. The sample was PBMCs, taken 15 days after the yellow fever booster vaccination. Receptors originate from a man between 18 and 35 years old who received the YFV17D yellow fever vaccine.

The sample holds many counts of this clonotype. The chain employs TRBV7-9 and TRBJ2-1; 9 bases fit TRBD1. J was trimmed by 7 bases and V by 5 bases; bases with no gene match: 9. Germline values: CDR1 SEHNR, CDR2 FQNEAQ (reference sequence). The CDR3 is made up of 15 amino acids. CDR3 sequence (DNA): TGTGCCAGCAGCCCAGGGGGGACAGGGCCAAATGAGCAGTTCTTC. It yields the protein CASSPGGTGPNEQFF.

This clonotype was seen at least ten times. CDR3: CAISERDGYEQYV. CDR3 nucleotide sequence: TGTGCCATCAGTGAGAGGGACGGTTACGAGCAGTACGTC. V usage is TRBV10-3 and J usage is TRBJ2-7; D might be TRBD1 or TRBD2, each matching 5 bases. The length of the CDR3 is 13 residues. In germline, CDR1 is ENHRY, CDR2 SYGVKD. Trimming took off 2 bases at V and 4 bases at J, with 9 bases between the two ends.

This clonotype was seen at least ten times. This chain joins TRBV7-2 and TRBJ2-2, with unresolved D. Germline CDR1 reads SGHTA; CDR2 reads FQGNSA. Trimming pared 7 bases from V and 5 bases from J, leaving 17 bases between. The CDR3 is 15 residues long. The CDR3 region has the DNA TGTGCCAGCATTTCCGCCCCGATTAATACCGGGGAGCTGTTTTTT. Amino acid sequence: CASISAPINTGELFF.

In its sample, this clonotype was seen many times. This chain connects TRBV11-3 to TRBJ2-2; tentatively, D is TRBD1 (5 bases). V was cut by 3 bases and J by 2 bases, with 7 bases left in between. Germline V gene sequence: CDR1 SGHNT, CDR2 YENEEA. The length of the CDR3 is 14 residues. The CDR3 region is CASSLDINTGELFF. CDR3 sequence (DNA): TGTGCCAGCAGCTTGGACATCAACACCGGGGAGCTGTTTTTT.

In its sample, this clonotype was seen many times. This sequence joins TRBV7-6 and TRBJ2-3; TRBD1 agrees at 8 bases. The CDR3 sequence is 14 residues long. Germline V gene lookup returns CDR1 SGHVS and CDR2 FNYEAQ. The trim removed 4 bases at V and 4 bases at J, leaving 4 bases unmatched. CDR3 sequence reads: CASSSGTGADTQYF. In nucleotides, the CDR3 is TGTGCCAGCAGCTCCGGGACAGGAGCAGATACGCAGTATTTT.

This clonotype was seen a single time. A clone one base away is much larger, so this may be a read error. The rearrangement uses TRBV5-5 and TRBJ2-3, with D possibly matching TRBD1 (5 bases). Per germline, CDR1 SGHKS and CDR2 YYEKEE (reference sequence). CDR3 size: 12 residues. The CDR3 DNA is TGTGCCAGCAGCTATGAAGGGGATACGCAGTTTTTT. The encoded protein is CASSYEGDTQFF.

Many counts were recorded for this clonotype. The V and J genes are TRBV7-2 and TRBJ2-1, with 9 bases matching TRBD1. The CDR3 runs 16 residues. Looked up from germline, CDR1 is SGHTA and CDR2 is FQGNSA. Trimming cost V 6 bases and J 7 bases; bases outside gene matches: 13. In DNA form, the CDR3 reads TGTGCCAGCAGATCCCCAGGTGGACAGGGGAGAAATGAGCAGTTCTTC. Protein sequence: CASRSPGGQGRNEQFF.

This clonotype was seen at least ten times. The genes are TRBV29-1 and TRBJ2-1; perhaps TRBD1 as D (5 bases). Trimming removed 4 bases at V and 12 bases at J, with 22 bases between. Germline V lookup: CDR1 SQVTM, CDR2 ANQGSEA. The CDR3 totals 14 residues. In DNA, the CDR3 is TGCAGCGTTGGTCTGGGGCAAAGACAGCTGGCGCAGTTCTTC. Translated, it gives CSVGLGQRQLAQFF.

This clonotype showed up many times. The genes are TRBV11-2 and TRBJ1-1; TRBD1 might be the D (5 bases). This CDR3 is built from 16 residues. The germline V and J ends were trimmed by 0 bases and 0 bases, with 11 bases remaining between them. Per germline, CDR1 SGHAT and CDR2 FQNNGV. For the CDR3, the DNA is TGTGCCAGCAGCTTAGATTGGGGACTGATGAACACTGAAGCTTTCTTT. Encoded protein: CASSLDWGLMNTEAFF.

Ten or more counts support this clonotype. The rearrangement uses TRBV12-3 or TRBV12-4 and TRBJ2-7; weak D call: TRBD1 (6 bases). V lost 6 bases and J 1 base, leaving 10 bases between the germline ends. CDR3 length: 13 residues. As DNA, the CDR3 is TGTGCCAGCAGGACCGGGACATCCTACGAGCAGTACTTC. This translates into CASRTGTSYEQYF.

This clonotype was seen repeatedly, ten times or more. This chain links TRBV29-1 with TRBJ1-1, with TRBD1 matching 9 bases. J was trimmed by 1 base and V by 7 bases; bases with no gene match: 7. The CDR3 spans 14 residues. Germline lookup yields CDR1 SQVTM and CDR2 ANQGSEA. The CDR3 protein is CSAPPGQGNTEAFF. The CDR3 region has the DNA TGCAGCGCACCCCCGGGACAGGGGAACACTGAAGCTTTCTTT. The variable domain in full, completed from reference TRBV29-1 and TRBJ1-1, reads SAVISQKPSRDICQRGTSLTIQCQVDSQVTMMFWYRQQPGQSLTLIATANQGSEATYESGFVIDKFPISRPNLTFSTLTVSNMSPEDSSIYLCSAPPGQGNTEAFFGQGTRLTVV.

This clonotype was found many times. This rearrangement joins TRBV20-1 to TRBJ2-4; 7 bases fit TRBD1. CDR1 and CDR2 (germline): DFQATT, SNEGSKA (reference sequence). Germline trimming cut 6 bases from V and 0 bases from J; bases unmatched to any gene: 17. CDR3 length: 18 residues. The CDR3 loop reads CSATYRGSPTIAKNIQYF. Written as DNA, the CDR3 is TGCAGTGCGACTTACAGGGGAAGTCCGACGATAGCCAAAAACATTCAGTACTTC.

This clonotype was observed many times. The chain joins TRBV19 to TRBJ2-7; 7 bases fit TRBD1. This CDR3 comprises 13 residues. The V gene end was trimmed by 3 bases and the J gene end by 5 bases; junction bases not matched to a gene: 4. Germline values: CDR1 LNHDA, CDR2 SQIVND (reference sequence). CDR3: CASSMRTGDEQYV. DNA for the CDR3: TGTGCCAGTAGTATGCGAACAGGGGACGAGCAGTACGTC.

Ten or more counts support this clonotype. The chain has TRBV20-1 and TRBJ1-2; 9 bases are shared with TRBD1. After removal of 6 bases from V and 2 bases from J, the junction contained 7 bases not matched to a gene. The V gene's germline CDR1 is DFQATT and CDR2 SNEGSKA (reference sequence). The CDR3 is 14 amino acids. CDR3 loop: CSAPTTGGNYGYTF. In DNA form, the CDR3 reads TGCAGTGCCCCCACGACAGGGGGAAACTATGGCTACACCTTC.

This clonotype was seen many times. The CDR3 DNA reads TGTGCCAGCAGTTTACCCCGCGCTGAAGCTTTCTTT. Translating it yields CASSLPRAEAFF. The rearrangement uses TRBV12-3 or TRBV12-4 and TRBJ1-1, with D unclear. The CDR3 sequence is 12 residues long. Trimming left V 2 bases short and J 6 bases short, with 7 bases between.

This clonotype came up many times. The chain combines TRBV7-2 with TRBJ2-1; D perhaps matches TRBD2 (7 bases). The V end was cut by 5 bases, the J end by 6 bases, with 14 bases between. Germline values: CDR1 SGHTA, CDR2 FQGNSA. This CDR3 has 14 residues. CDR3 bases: TGTGCCAGCAGCGCCGGGGGGCTCTTCAATGAGCAGTTCTTC. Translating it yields CASSAGGLFNEQFF.

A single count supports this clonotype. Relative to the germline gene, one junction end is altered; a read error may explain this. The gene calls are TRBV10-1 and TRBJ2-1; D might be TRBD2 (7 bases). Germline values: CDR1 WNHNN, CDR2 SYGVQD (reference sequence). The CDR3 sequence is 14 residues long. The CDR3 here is CASSERGGYNEQSF. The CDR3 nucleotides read TGCGCCAGCAGTGAGAGGGGGGGATACAATGAGCAGTCCTTC.

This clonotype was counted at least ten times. In nucleotides, the CDR3 is TGCAGCGTTGATCCTACCAGTTCAGAGACCCAGTACTTC. Residues: CSVDPTSSETQYF. J is TRBJ2-5 and V is TRBV29-1; D uncertain. The germline gives CDR1 SQVTM, CDR2 ANQGSEA. CDR3 length: 13 residues. V lost 3 bases, J lost 4 bases, and 12 bases lay in between.

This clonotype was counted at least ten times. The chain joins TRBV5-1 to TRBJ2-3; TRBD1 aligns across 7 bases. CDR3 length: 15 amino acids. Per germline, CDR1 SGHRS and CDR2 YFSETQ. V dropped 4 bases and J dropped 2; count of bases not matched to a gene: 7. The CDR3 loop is CASSIQQGNTDTQYF. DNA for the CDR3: TGCGCCAGCAGCATTCAACAGGGGAACACAGATACGCAGTATTTT.

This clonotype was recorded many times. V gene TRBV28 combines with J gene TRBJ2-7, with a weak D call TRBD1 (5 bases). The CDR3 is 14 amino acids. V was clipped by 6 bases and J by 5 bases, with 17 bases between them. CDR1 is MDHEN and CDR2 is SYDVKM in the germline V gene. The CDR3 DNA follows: TGTGCCAGCAGCCCTGGGCAGGGCTTCGACGAGCAGTACGTC. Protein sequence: CASSPGQGFDEQYV.

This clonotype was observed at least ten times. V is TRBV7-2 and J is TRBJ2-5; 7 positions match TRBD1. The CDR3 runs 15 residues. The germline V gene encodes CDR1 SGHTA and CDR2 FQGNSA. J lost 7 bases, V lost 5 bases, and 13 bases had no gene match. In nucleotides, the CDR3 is TGTGCCAGCAGCCCAAGACAGGGAGCCCTAGGGACCCAGTACTTC. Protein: CASSPRQGALGTQYF.

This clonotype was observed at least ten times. The CDR3 reads CSAGKTVSAQYF. The CDR3 nucleotides read TGCAGTGCTGGCAAGACAGTCTCGGCGCAGTATTTT. The rearrangement uses TRBV20-1 and TRBJ2-3, with D possibly being TRBD1 (5 bases). V was pared by 5 bases and J by 10 bases, with 16 bases between. Germline-derived CDR1 and CDR2 are DFQATT and SNEGSKA (reference sequence). This CDR3 has 12 residues.

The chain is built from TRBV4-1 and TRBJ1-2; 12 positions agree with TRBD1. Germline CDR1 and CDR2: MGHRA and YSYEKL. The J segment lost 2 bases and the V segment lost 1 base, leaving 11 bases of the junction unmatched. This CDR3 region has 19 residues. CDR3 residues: CASSQANRDRGRLNYGYTF. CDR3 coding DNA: TGCGCCAGCAGCCAAGCGAACCGGGACAGGGGGCGGTTGAACTATGGCTACACCTTC.

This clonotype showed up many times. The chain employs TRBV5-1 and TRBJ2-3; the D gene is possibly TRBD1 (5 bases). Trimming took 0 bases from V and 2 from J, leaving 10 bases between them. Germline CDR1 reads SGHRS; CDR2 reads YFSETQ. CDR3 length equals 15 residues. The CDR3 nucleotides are TGCGCCAGCAGCTTGGAGTCCAGGGCCACAGATACGCAGTATTTT. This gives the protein CASSLESRATDTQYF.

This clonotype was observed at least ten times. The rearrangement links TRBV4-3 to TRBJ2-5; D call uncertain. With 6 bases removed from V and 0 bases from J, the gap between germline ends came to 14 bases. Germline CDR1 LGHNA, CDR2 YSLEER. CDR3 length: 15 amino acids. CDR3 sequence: CASSRDRANQETQYF. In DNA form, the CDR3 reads TGCGCCAGCAGTCGTGATCGGGCCAACCAAGAGACCCAGTACTTC.

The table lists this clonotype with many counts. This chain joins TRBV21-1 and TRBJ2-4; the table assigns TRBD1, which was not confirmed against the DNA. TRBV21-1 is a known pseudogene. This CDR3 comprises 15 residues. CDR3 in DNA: TGTGCCAGCAGCAAAGGGGCCAGGCGACAAAACATTCAGTACTTC. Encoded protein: CASSKGARRQNIQYF.

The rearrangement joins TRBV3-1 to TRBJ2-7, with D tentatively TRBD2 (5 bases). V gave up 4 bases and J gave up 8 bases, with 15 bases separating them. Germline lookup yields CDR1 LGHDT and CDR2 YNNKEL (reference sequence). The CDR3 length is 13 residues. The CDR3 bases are TGTGCCAGCAGCCCGCGGGTTGACGCCCAGCAGTACGTC. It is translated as CASSPRVDAQQYV.

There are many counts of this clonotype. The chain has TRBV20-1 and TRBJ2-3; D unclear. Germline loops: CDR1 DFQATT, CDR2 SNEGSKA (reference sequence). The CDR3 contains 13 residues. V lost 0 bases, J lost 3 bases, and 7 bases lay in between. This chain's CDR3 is CSARDDRTDTQYF. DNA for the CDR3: TGCAGTGCTAGAGATGACCGGACAGATACGCAGTATTTT.

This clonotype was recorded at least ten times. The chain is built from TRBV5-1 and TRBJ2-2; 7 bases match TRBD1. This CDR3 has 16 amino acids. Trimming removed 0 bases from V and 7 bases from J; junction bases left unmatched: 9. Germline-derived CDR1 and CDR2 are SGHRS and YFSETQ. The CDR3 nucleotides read TGCGCCAGCAGCTTGGAGAGGGGGCCCAACGGCGGGGAGCTGTTTTTT. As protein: CASSLERGPNGGELFF.